This TCR beta chain was sequenced during a study of T cells after posttransplantation cyclophosphamide. Cyclophosphamide on days +3 and +4 followed busulfan-fludarabine conditioning and a marrow graft. Data came from immunoSEQ multiplex PCR; TCRdb stores just in-frame clones and leaves some out. The data contain roughly 8,000 clones, roughly 88% of them singletons. Study results and caveats: Blood and skin or GI T cell repertoires showed limited TRB overlap.

V was clipped by 0 bases and J by 2 bases, with 11 bases between them. The germline CDR1 and CDR2 sequences are SGHRS and YFSETQ. This CDR3 is 15 amino acids long. For this clone: The target antigen is unknown.

The specimen was CD4+ T cells sorted from blood, collected about 1,500 days after allogeneic stem cell transplant with posttransplant cyclophosphamide. The chain carries TRBV5-1 and TRBJ1-1; a weak D match, TRBD1 (6 bases). The sequence came from a female patient aged 45 to 65 who received an allogeneic stem cell transplant from a related donor, was CMV-positive, and had no GVHD. Some of the T cells might come from the graft donor. Here the CDR3 DNA reads TGCGCCAGCAGCTTGGGGGGGCGAGGAAACACTGAAGCTTTCTTT. This encodes CASSLGGRGNTEAFF.